This T cell receptor (beta chain) was identified in a study of cytomegalovirus exposure and HLA in healthy donors. The CDR3 covers 15 residues. In germline, CDR1 is SNHLY, CDR2 FYNNEI. Unmatched junction bases numbered 5, after V lost 4 bases and J lost 0 bases. The primer mix had 60 Vbeta and 13 Jbeta primers. The repertoire was sequenced with immunoSEQ multiplex PCR; TCRdb's copy has only in-frame clones and lacks some. Of around 140,000 clones detected, roughly three quarters appear once; the ten largest clones hold 1.3% to 1.5%. Sequenced: PBMCs. The sequence derives from a woman between 35 and 50 years old in good health and CMV-seronegative. The rearrangement uses TRBV2 and TRBJ1-1; 7 bases match TRBD1. The chain's CDR3 is CASSATGRLNTEAFF. CDR3 coding DNA: TGTGCCAGCAGTGCGACAGGGCGTCTGAACACTGAAGCTTTCTTT.